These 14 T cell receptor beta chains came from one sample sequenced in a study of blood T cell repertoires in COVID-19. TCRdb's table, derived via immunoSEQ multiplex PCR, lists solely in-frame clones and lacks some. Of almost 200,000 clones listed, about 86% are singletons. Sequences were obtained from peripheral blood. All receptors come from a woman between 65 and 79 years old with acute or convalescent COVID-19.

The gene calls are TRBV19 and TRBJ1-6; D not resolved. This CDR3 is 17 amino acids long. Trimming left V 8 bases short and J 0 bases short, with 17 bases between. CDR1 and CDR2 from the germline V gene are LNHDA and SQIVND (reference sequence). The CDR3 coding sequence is TGTGCCAGTTCGCTTGATGTTGGGAGCTCCTATAATTCACCCCTCCACTTT. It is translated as CASSLDVGSSYNSPLHF. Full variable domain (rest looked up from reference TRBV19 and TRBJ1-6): DGGITQSPKYLFRKEGQNVTLSCEQNLNHDAMYWYRQDPGQGLRLIYYSQIVNDFQKGDIAEGYSVSREKKESFPLTVTSAQKNPTAFYLCASSLDVGSSYNSPLHFGNGTRLTVT.

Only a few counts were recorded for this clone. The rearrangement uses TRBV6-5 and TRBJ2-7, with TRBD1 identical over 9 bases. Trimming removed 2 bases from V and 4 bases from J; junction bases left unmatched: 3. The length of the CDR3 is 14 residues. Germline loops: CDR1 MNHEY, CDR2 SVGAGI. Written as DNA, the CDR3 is TGTGCCAGCAGTTACGGACAGGGGCGGTACGAGCAGTACTTC. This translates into CASSYGQGRYEQYF.

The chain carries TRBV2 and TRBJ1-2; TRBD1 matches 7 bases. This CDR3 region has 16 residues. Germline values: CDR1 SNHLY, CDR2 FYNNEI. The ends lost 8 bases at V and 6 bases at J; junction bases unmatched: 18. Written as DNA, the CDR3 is TGTGCCAGCCTTAACGGGACCGTGACAGGGACGGATGGCTACACCTTC. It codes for CASLNGTVTGTDGYTF. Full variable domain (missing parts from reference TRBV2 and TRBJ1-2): EPEVTQTPSHQVTQMGQEVILRCVPISNHLYFYWYRQILGQKVEFLVSFYNNEISEKSEIFDDQFSVERPDGSNFTLKIRSTKLEDSAMYFCASLNGTVTGTDGYTFGSGTRLTVV.

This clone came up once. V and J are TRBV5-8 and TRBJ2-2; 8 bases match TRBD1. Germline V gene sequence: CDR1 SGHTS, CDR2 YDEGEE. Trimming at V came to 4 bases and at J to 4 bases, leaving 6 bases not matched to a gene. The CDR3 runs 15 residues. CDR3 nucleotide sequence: TGTGCCAGCAGCAACCGGGACAGGAGCACCGGGGAGCTGTTTTTT. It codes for CASSNRDRSTGELFF. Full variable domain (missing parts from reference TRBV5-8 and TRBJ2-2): EAGVTQSPTHLIKTRGQQATLRCSPISGHTSVYWYQQALGLGLQFLLWYDEGEERNRGNFPPRFSGRQFPNYSSELNVNALELEDSALYLCASSNRDRSTGELFFGEGSRLTVL.

The DNA of the CDR3 is TGTGCCACCAGTGACAAAAGGAGCTCCTATAATTCACCCCTCCACTTT. This translates into CATSDKRSSYNSPLHF. The genes are TRBV24-1 and TRBJ1-6; D call uncertain. The CDR3 has 16 residues. Trimming stripped 4 bases from V and 0 bases from J, with 9 bases between. The V gene's germline CDR1 is KGHDR and CDR2 SFDVKD.

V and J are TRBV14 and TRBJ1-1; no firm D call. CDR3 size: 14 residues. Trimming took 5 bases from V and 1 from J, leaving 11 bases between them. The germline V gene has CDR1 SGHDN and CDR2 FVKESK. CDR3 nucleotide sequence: TGTGCCAGCAGCACCACTCCAGGGAACACTGAAGCTTTCTTT. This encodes CASSTTPGNTEAFF.

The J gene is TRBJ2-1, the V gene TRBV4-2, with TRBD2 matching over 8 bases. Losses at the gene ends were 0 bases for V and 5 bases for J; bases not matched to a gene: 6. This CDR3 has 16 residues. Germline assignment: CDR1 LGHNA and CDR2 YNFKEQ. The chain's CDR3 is CASSQEPSGLNNEQFF. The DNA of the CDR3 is TGTGCCAGCAGCCAAGAGCCTAGCGGGCTTAACAATGAGCAGTTCTTC.

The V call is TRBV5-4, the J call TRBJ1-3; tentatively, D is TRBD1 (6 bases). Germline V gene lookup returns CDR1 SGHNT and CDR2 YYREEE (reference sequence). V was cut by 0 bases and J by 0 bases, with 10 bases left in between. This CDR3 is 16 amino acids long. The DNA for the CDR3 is TGTGCCAGCAGCTTGGGTACAGGGAGCTCTGGAAACACCATATATTTT. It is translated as CASSLGTGSSGNTIYF. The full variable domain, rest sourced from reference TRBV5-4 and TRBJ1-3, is ETGVTQSPTHLIKTRGQQVTLRCSSQSGHNTVSWYQQALGQGPQFIFQYYREEENGRGNFPPRFSGLQFPNYSSELNVNALELDDSALYLCASSLGTGSSGNTIYFGEGSWLTVV.

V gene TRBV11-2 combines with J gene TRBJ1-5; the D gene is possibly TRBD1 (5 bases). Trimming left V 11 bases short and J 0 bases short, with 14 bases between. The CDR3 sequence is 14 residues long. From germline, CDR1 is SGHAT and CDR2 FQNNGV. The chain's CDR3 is CADDGGDSNQPQHF. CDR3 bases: TGTGCCGACGACGGGGGGGATAGCAATCAGCCCCAGCATTTT.

As DNA, the CDR3 is TGTGCCAGCAGCCCTTATACAGGGGCGAACACCATATATTTT. Translating gives CASSPYTGANTIYF. The gene calls are TRBV3-1 (or the pseudogene TRBV3-2) and TRBJ1-3, with TRBD1 matching 7 bases. The germline V gene has CDR1 LGHDT and CDR2 YNNKEL (reference sequence). The CDR3 consists of 14 residues. V gave up 4 bases and J gave up 7 bases; unmatched junction bases: 7.

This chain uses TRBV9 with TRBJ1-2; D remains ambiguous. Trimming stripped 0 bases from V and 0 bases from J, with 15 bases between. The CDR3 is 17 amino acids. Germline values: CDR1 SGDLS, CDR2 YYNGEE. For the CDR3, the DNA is TGTGCCAGCAGCGTAGGAACAGCCAGGATGACTAACTATGGCTACACCTTC. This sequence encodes CASSVGTARMTNYGYTF.

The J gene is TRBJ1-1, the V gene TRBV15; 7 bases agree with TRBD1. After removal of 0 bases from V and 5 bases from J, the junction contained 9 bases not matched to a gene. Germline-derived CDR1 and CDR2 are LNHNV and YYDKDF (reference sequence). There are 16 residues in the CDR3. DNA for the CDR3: TGTGCCACCAGCAGAGATCCCGAGGGGGCGCGAACTGAAGCTTTCTTT. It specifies CATSRDPEGARTEAFF.

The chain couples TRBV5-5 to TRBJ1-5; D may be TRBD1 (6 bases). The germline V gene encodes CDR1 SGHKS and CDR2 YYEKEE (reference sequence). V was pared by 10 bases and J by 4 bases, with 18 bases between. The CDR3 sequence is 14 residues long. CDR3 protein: CAGTRGRGNQPQHF. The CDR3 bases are TGTGCCGGGACAAGAGGGAGGGGGAATCAGCCCCAGCATTTT.

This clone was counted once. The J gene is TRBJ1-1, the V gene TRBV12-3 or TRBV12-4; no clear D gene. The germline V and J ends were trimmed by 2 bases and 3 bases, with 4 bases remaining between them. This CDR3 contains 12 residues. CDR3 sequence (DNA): TGTGCCAGCAGTTTACGCGACACTGAAGCTTTCTTT. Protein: CASSLRDTEAFF.